The 25 T cell receptor beta chains below come from one sample, sequenced in a study of OX40 agonist ivuxolimab in advanced cancers. Some clones are missing from TCRdb's copy, which holds only in-frame ones; the method was immunoSEQ multiplex PCR. The repertoire consists of roughly 65,000 clones, with 87% occurring once and the leading ten covering 0.35% to 0.45%. The material was CD4+ or CD8+ T cells sorted from blood, obtained in a trial of the OX40 agonist ivuxolimab. Source of these receptors: an adult with an advanced solid tumor such as melanoma, head and neck, liver or kidney cancer.

J is TRBJ2-5 and V is TRBV12-5; 9 bases match TRBD2. The CDR3 spans 16 residues. Germline V gene data show CDR1 as LGHNT and CDR2 as FRNRAP. The junction had 14 bases not matched to a gene; V was cut back by 6 bases and J by 6 bases. The CDR3 region is CASGRYGGGAYQTQYF. For the CDR3, the DNA is TGTGCTAGTGGCCGGTATGGCGGGGGGGCCTACCAGACCCAGTACTTC.

This clone appeared once. V usage is TRBV5-1 and J usage is TRBJ2-5, with TRBD2 matching over 10 bases. The CDR3 contains 15 residues. V lost 4 bases, J lost 3 bases, and 6 bases stayed unmatched. CDR1 and CDR2 from the germline V gene are SGHRS and YFSETQ. CDR3 sequence: CASSPRAGGEETQYF. The CDR3 coding sequence is TGCGCCAGCAGCCCTAGAGCGGGGGGGGAAGAGACCCAGTACTTC.

The chain has TRBV19 and TRBJ1-2, with D uncertain. This CDR3 spans 12 amino acids. Trimming stripped 6 bases from V and 1 base from J, with 6 bases between. Germline CDR1 is LNHDA and CDR2 is SQIVND (reference sequence). CDR3: CASRNVNYGYTF. The DNA for the CDR3 is TGTGCCAGTAGGAACGTTAACTATGGCTACACCTTC.

The CDR3 bases are TGTGCCAGCAGCCCTCGTCCCTCTAGCGGGGTCTACAATGAGCAGTTCTTC. It specifies CASSPRPSSGVYNEQFF. The chain is built from TRBV9 and TRBJ2-1, with TRBD2 matching over 9 bases. V trimming: 4 bases; J trimming: 3 bases; junction bases outside the gene matches: 11. CDR3 length: 17 amino acids. Germline CDR1 is SGDLS and CDR2 is YYNGEE.

This clone was seen just once. This chain joins TRBV5-5 and TRBJ1-5; D gene uncertain. Germline V CDR1 and CDR2: SGHKS, YYEKEE (reference sequence). V was cut by 1 base and J by 0 bases, with 8 bases left in between. The CDR3 extends over 15 amino acids. DNA for the CDR3: TGTGCCAGCAGCTTGAAAGGTCATAGCAATCAGCCCCAGCATTTT. It translates to CASSLKGHSNQPQHF.

This sequence joins TRBV4-1 and TRBJ1-3; TRBD1 aligns across 10 bases. V trimming: 1 base; J trimming: 0 bases; junction bases outside the gene matches: 3. In germline, CDR1 is MGHRA, CDR2 YSYEKL. The CDR3 has 17 amino acids. The chain's CDR3 is CASSQVGQGISGNTIYF. DNA of the CDR3: TGCGCCAGCAGCCAAGTGGGACAGGGGATCTCTGGAAACACCATATATTTT.

Worth noting for this clone: Mismatch with germline at one junction end may stem from a read error. The gene calls are TRBV7-7 and TRBJ2-3; no reliable D call. From germline, CDR1 is SSHAT and CDR2 FNYEAQ (reference sequence). The CDR3 runs to 13 residues. The CDR3 here is CASSPEVTDTQYF. The CDR3 DNA reads TGTGCTAGCAGCCCCGAGGTAACAGATACGCAGTATTTT.

The chain has TRBV5-4 and TRBJ2-3; D is possibly TRBD1 (5 bases). The CDR3 is 16 residues long. The germline CDR1 and CDR2 sequences are SGHNT and YYREEE (reference sequence). V gave up 1 base and J gave up 1 base, with 13 bases separating them. The CDR3 DNA is TGTGCCAGCAGCTTGAACCCGACAGCTGGCACAGATACGCAGTATTTT. Encoded protein: CASSLNPTAGTDTQYF. The full variable domain, completed using reference TRBV5-4 and TRBJ2-3, is ETGVTQSPTHLIKTRGQQVTLRCSSQSGHNTVSWYQQALGQGPQFIFQYYREEENGRGNFPPRFSGLQFPNYSSELNVNALELDDSALYLCASSLNPTAGTDTQYFGPGTRLTVL.

Notes on this clone: This sample includes further DNA sequences coding for the same CDR3. V usage is TRBV6-5 and J usage is TRBJ2-1; 8 positions agree with TRBD1. The CDR3 has 13 amino acids. Germline V gene data show CDR1 as MNHEY and CDR2 as SVGAGI. Unmatched junction bases numbered 4, after V lost 6 bases and J lost 6 bases. This CDR3 is CASSSDRVNEQFF. The CDR3 DNA follows: TGTGCCAGCAGCTCGGACAGGGTCAATGAGCAGTTCTTC.

This chain uses TRBV19 with TRBJ2-1, with a weak D call TRBD1 (5 bases). CDR3 length: 15 residues. CDR1 and CDR2 (germline): LNHDA, SQIVND (reference sequence). Deletions cut 4 bases from V and 7 bases from J, with 17 bases between. The CDR3, as DNA: TGTGCCAGTAGTACCCTTGGGGCCTCTGGGAATGAGCAGTTCTTC. Translation gives CASSTLGASGNEQFF. Drawing the rest from reference TRBV19 and TRBJ2-1, the complete variable domain is DGGITQSPKYLFRKEGQNVTLSCEQNLNHDAMYWYRQDPGQGLRLIYYSQIVNDFQKGDIAEGYSVSREKKESFPLTVTSAQKNPTAFYLCASSTLGASGNEQFFGPGTRLTVL.

The V gene is TRBV19, the J gene TRBJ2-7; the D gene is possibly TRBD2 (6 bases). Between the trimmed V and J ends, which lost 5 bases and 3 bases, there was a span of 17 bases. The CDR3 spans 15 residues. From germline, CDR1 is LNHDA and CDR2 SQIVND (reference sequence). The CDR3, as DNA: TGTGCCAGTAGTTTCGGGGGTACCCAAGACTACGAGCAGTACTTC. Encoded protein: CASSFGGTQDYEQYF. Based on the CDR3 plus reference TRBV19 and TRBJ2-7, the full variable domain is DGGITQSPKYLFRKEGQNVTLSCEQNLNHDAMYWYRQDPGQGLRLIYYSQIVNDFQKGDIAEGYSVSREKKESFPLTVTSAQKNPTAFYLCASSFGGTQDYEQYFGPGTRLTVT.

This clone was detected once. The chain employs TRBV6-5 and TRBJ2-1; D might be TRBD2 (6 bases). The CDR3 has 15 residues. The ends were cut back, 0 bases at V and 8 bases at J, with 14 bases in the middle. CDR1 is MNHEY, CDR2 SVGAGI, per germline. CDR3 DNA: TGTGCCAGCAGTTACTCCCAGGGCACGGGGGATGAGCAGTTCTTC. Translation gives CASSYSQGTGDEQFF.

The chain couples TRBV2 to TRBJ2-7; D is perhaps TRBD1 (5 bases). CDR1 is SNHLY and CDR2 is FYNNEI in the germline V gene. CDR3 length: 11 amino acids. Trimming shortened V by 6 bases and J by 3 bases, and 6 bases separated the two germline ends. The CDR3 DNA sequence: TGTGCCAGCAGCACAGGCTACGAGCAGTACTTC. Protein: CASSTGYEQYF.

The sample holds one count of this clone. The chain recombines TRBV6-4 with TRBJ2-3, with 9 bases fitting TRBD2. Germline values: CDR1 MRHNA, CDR2 SNTAGT. The ends lost 2 bases at V and 2 bases at J; junction bases unmatched: 8. The CDR3 consists of 17 residues. The CDR3 spells CASSDRPSGDNTDTQYF. CDR3 sequence (DNA): TGTGCCAGCAGTGACCGGCCTAGCGGGGATAACACAGATACGCAGTATTTT.

The chain links TRBV21-1 to TRBJ1-5; TRBD1, the D gene given by the table, was not confirmed from the DNA. TRBV21-1 has pseudogene status. This CDR3 contains 17 residues. The CDR3 nucleotides are TGTGCCAGCAGCAAAGTCCGTTCTCGACAGGGAGATCAGCCCCAGCATTTT. Protein: CASSKVRSRQGDQPQHF.

This clone showed up just a few times. This chain uses TRBV7-9 with TRBJ1-2, with TRBD1 matching 7 bases. Per germline, CDR1 SEHNR and CDR2 FQNEAQ (reference sequence). The V gene end was trimmed by 5 bases and the J gene end by 0 bases; junction bases not matched to a gene: 6. The CDR3 loop spans 15 amino acids. The CDR3 sequence is CASSKDRSANYGYTF. In DNA, the CDR3 is TGTGCCAGCAGCAAGGACAGGTCTGCTAACTATGGCTACACCTTC.

The chain couples TRBV27 to TRBJ2-5; TRBD1 or TRBD2 may be the D gene (5 bases each). CDR1 and CDR2 from the germline V gene are MNHEY and SMNVEV (reference sequence). The CDR3 has 12 residues. Trimming stripped 6 bases from V and 13 bases from J, with 18 bases between. The CDR3 loop is CASSPGTGLWYF. The DNA of the CDR3 is TGTGCCAGCAGCCCCGGGACGGGTCTCTGGTACTTC.

The chain links TRBV7-9 to TRBJ2-1; 7 bases align to TRBD1. The germline V gene has CDR1 SEHNR and CDR2 FQNEAQ (reference sequence). V gave up 6 bases and J gave up 4 bases; unmatched junction bases: 12. The CDR3 totals 16 residues. CDR3 loop: CASRASRGPRYNEQFF. DNA for the CDR3: TGTGCCAGCAGGGCTTCAAGGGGGCCTCGTTACAATGAGCAGTTCTTC. The full variable domain, its missing parts supplied by reference TRBV7-9 and TRBJ2-1, is DTGVSQNPRHKITKRGQNVTFRCDPISEHNRLYWYRQTLGQGPEFLTYFQNEAQLEKSRLLSDRFSAERPKGSFSTLEIQRTEQGDSAMYLCASRASRGPRYNEQFFGPGTRLTVL.

The chain is built from TRBV6-6 and TRBJ1-1; possibly TRBD1 for D (5 bases). This CDR3 comprises 12 residues. V was trimmed by 5 bases and J by 10 bases, leaving 14 bases between them. Germline V gene lookup returns CDR1 MNHNY and CDR2 SVGAGI (reference sequence). CDR3 in amino acids: CASSQTGPGAFF. CDR3 in DNA: TGTGCCAGCAGTCAAACAGGACCTGGAGCTTTCTTT.

In DNA form, the CDR3 reads TGTGCCAGCATAGAAGGGAGCCGGACTGAAGCTTTCTTT. It is translated as CASIEGSRTEAFF. The chain has TRBV7-9 and TRBJ1-1; D remains ambiguous. The germline CDR1 and CDR2 sequences are SEHNR and FQNEAQ (reference sequence). CDR3 size: 13 residues. V was clipped by 7 bases and J by 5 bases, with 14 bases between them.

The chain recombines TRBV19 with TRBJ2-1, with 7 bases fitting TRBD1. V dropped 0 bases and J dropped 6; count of bases not matched to a gene: 8. The CDR3 has 16 residues. Germline V gene data show CDR1 as LNHDA and CDR2 as SQIVND (reference sequence). CDR3 in DNA: TGTGCCAGTAGTATAGAAGGGGGCGGGTGGCGCAATGAGCAGTTCTTC. Translated: CASSIEGGGWRNEQFF. The whole variable domain, filled in from reference TRBV19 and TRBJ2-1, reads DGGITQSPKYLFRKEGQNVTLSCEQNLNHDAMYWYRQDPGQGLRLIYYSQIVNDFQKGDIAEGYSVSREKKESFPLTVTSAQKNPTAFYLCASSIEGGGWRNEQFFGPGTRLTVL.

This chain connects TRBV10-3 to TRBJ2-7; D is uncertain. CDR3 length: 12 residues. CDR1 is ENHRY and CDR2 is SYGVKD in the germline V gene. Between the trimmed V and J ends, which lost 8 bases and 4 bases, there was a span of 12 bases. In nucleotides, the CDR3 is TGTGCCATCGGATTCGAGTCTTACGAGCAGTACTTC. It codes for CAIGFESYEQYF.

The V and J genes are TRBV5-6 and TRBJ1-4, with a weak D call TRBD1 (6 bases). This CDR3 is built from 15 residues. Trimming shortened V by 4 bases and J by 2 bases, and 12 bases separated the two germline ends. CDR1 SGHDT and CDR2 YYEEEE come from the germline V gene. The chain's CDR3 is CASSRRTGTNEKLFF. The CDR3 DNA is TGTGCCAGCAGCCGCCGTACAGGGACTAATGAAAAACTGTTTTTT.

This chain joins TRBV5-4 and TRBJ1-1; D gene unclear. The CDR3 length is 15 residues. Germline V gene lookup returns CDR1 SGHNT and CDR2 YYREEE (reference sequence). Trimming left V 4 bases short and J 1 base short, with 14 bases between. The CDR3, as DNA: TGTGCCAGCAGCCCGCAGTCAGCCTCGAACACTGAAGCTTTCTTT. This encodes CASSPQSASNTEAFF.

In DNA, the CDR3 is TGTGCCAGCAGCAGCGGGACAAAGAGTTGGAACACCATATATTTT. This encodes CASSSGTKSWNTIYF. The V call is TRBV2, the J call TRBJ1-3; tentative D call: TRBD1 (6 bases). The V and J ends lost 6 bases and 7 bases respectively, with 19 bases between them. CDR3 length: 15 residues. Germline V gives CDR1 SNHLY, CDR2 FYNNEI. The complete variable domain, with remaining parts taken from reference TRBV2 and TRBJ1-3, reads EPEVTQTPSHQVTQMGQEVILRCVPISNHLYFYWYRQILGQKVEFLVSFYNNEISEKSEIFDDQFSVERPDGSNFTLKIRSTKLEDSAMYFCASSSGTKSWNTIYFGEGSWLTVV.